Presented here are 32 T cell receptor beta chains from one specimen sequenced in a study of shared clonotypes between healthy human individuals (TCRdb year 2020). Libraries were made using the immunoSEQ multiplex PCR assay. TCRdb obtained this table from immuneACCESS and retained in-frame rearrangements with V and J assigned. These tables miss some clones; where compared with another copy, unresolved V genes account for less than half of the shortfall, and the remainder is unexplained. The sample table lists roughly 2,300,000 clones, around 93% of them with a count of one. The ten largest clones represent about 0.36% of the sample. Sequences were obtained from naive CD4+ T cells from PBMCs. What the cell subset or site label conveys for this sample: CD45RA+ positively selected. These receptors all come from a man between 18 and 35 years old in good health. Some clones in this sample may be carry-over from other donors' samples.

J is TRBJ2-7 and V is TRBV2; 9 positions agree with TRBD2. Per germline, CDR1 SNHLY and CDR2 FYNNEI. The trim removed 4 bases at V and 6 bases at J, leaving 7 bases unmatched. The CDR3 has 14 residues. CDR3 protein: CASSVASGMGEQYF. DNA for the CDR3: TGTGCCAGCAGTGTGGCTAGCGGGATGGGCGAGCAGTACTTC.

V gene TRBV2 combines with J gene TRBJ2-3; 8 bases fit TRBD2. Germline CDR1 is SNHLY and CDR2 is FYNNEI. The CDR3 spans 15 residues. The junction had 6 bases not matched to a gene; V was cut back by 7 bases and J by 0 bases. This chain's CDR3 is CASNQLAASTDTQYF. The CDR3 DNA reads TGTGCCAGCAACCAACTAGCGGCTAGCACAGATACGCAGTATTTT.

The chain joins TRBV6-5 to TRBJ2-7; 8 nucleotides line up with TRBD2. The CDR3 has 14 residues. The germline gives CDR1 MNHEY, CDR2 SVGAGI. V shed 6 bases, J shed 0 bases, and the junction held 4 bases outside the gene matches. The CDR3 DNA is TGTGCCAGCAGCAACAGCGGGAGCTCCTACGAGCAGTACTTC. Translation: CASSNSGSSYEQYF.

DNA for the CDR3: TGCGCCAGCAGCTTGGAAGGGGGAGCCGGTCAGCCCCAGCATTTT. Translating gives CASSLEGGAGQPQHF. This chain links TRBV5-1 with TRBJ1-5; D perhaps matches TRBD1 (6 bases). V was trimmed by 0 bases and J by 6 bases, leaving 13 bases between them. The germline V gene encodes CDR1 SGHRS and CDR2 YFSETQ. The CDR3 loop spans 15 amino acids. Filled out from reference TRBV5-1 and TRBJ1-5, the complete variable domain reads KAGVTQTPRYLIKTRGQQVTLSCSPISGHRSVSWYQQTPGQGLQFLFEYFSETQRNKGNFPGRFSGRQFSNSRSEMNVSTLELGDSALYLCASSLEGGAGQPQHFGDGTRLSIL.

The chain employs TRBV27 and TRBJ2-4; D might be TRBD1 (5 bases). The CDR3 contains 15 residues. Germline values: CDR1 MNHEY, CDR2 SMNVEV (reference sequence). V lost 4 bases, J lost 6 bases, and 16 bases lay in between. CDR3 sequence (DNA): TGTGCCAGCAGTTCCTCGACAGTTGAGAGAAACATTCAGTACTTC. It codes for CASSSSTVERNIQYF.

A note on this clone: Other DNA sequences in the same sample also yield this CDR3. The V call is TRBV11-3, the J call TRBJ2-1; D ambiguous. Germline CDR1 reads SGHNT; CDR2 reads YENEEA. Trimming removed 3 bases from V and 0 bases from J, with 6 bases in between. CDR3 length equals 14 residues. In nucleotides, the CDR3 is TGTGCCAGCAGCTTGCAGAGCTCCTACAATGAGCAGTTCTTC. Its protein product is CASSLQSSYNEQFF.

This clone occurred once. The V call is TRBV5-1, the J call TRBJ2-1; D gene uncertain. The V and J ends lost 1 base and 4 bases respectively, with 15 bases between them. Germline V gives CDR1 SGHRS, CDR2 YFSETQ. The CDR3 has 16 residues. CDR3 residues: CASSLSRENGYNEQFF. The CDR3 DNA sequence: TGCGCCAGCAGCTTGAGTCGAGAAAATGGGTACAATGAGCAGTTCTTC.

The chain uses TRBV2 and TRBJ2-2, with a tentative D call TRBD2 (6 bases). The CDR3 is 14 residues long. CDR1 SNHLY and CDR2 FYNNEI come from the germline V gene. V was pared by 6 bases and J by 7 bases, with 15 bases between. The CDR3 sequence: CASRLSSVGGELFF. The CDR3 DNA is TGTGCCAGCAGGCTCTCTAGCGTGGGCGGGGAGCTGTTTTTT.

V and J are TRBV28 and TRBJ2-6; tentative D call: TRBD2 (5 bases). This CDR3 contains 16 residues. The V end lost 4 bases, the J end lost 0 bases, and 10 bases lay between the germline ends. CDR1 MDHEN and CDR2 SYDVKM come from the germline V gene. Written as DNA, the CDR3 is TGTGCCAGCAGTTCCCGGGGAAGCTCTGGGGCCAACGTCCTGACTTTC. Its protein is CASSSRGSSGANVLTF. The variable domain in full, with the rest retrieved from reference TRBV28 and TRBJ2-6, is DVKVTQSSRYLVKRTGEKVFLECVQDMDHENMFWYRQDPGLGLRLIYFSYDVKMKEKGDIPEGYSVSREKKERFSLILESASTNQTSMYLCASSSRGSSGANVLTFGAGSRLTVL.

J is TRBJ2-1 and V is TRBV4-2, with 12 positions matching TRBD2. Per the germline V gene, CDR1 is LGHNA and CDR2 is YNFKEQ. The CDR3 totals 17 residues. J lost 3 bases, V lost 0 bases, and 3 bases had no gene match. CDR3 sequence (DNA): TGTGCCAGCAGCCAAGAGCTAGCGGGAGGGCTCTACAATGAGCAGTTCTTC. This encodes CASSQELAGGLYNEQFF.

The V and J genes are TRBV27 and TRBJ1-5; D uncertain. The CDR3 totals 16 residues. Trimming pared 10 bases from V and 2 bases from J, leaving 21 bases between. Germline V gives CDR1 MNHEY, CDR2 SMNVEV (reference sequence). CDR3 amino acids: CATSLLGREGNQPQHF. The CDR3 nucleotides read TGTGCCACCTCTCTCCTGGGTAGAGAGGGCAATCAGCCCCAGCATTTT.

This clone came up a few times. The V call is TRBV25-1, the J call TRBJ1-5, with unresolved D. The ends were cut back, 3 bases at V and 0 bases at J, with 9 bases in the middle. This CDR3 comprises 15 residues. The germline V gene encodes CDR1 MGHDK and CDR2 SYGVNS. In nucleotides, the CDR3 is TGTGCCAGCAGTGAGACACAGTATAGCAATCAGCCCCAGCATTTT. Translation gives CASSETQYSNQPQHF.

This clone was detected once. The sample contains more than one DNA sequence encoding this CDR3. The chain recombines TRBV18 with TRBJ1-4, with D unresolved. The CDR3 covers 14 residues. V shed 4 bases and J shed 2 bases, with 8 bases lying between them. CDR1 and CDR2 (germline): KGHSH, LQKENI. CDR3 region: CASSLDRTNEKLFF. As DNA, the CDR3 is TGTGCCAGCTCACTTGATAGGACTAATGAAAAACTGTTTTTT.

This chain links TRBV4-1 with TRBJ1-4; D remains unclear. Germline lookup yields CDR1 MGHRA and CDR2 YSYEKL. The CDR3 totals 15 residues. V was pared by 1 base and J by 3 bases, with 9 bases between. The CDR3 DNA is TGCGCCAGCAGCCAAGTTGGGCTGTCTAATGAAAAACTGTTTTTT. This sequence encodes CASSQVGLSNEKLFF.

The V and J genes are TRBV28 and TRBJ1-5; D call uncertain. V lost 8 bases to trimming and J lost 4 bases, with 9 bases between them. This CDR3 spans 12 amino acids. Germline V CDR1 and CDR2: MDHEN, SYDVKM. The CDR3 loop reads CASESRNQPQHF. DNA of the CDR3: TGTGCCAGCGAGAGCCGGAATCAGCCCCAGCATTTT.

This clone was seen once. The V and J genes are TRBV7-9 and TRBJ2-5; tentative D call: TRBD2 (5 bases). From germline, CDR1 is SEHNR and CDR2 FQNEAQ (reference sequence). Deletions cut 3 bases from V and 4 bases from J, with 12 bases between. The CDR3 length is 14 residues. The CDR3 DNA follows: TGTGCCAGCAGCTTCTATCTGGCGGGAGAGACCCAGTACTTC. This codes for CASSFYLAGETQYF.

The V gene is TRBV28, the J gene TRBJ1-1; perhaps TRBD1 as D (5 bases). The CDR3 consists of 15 residues. With 7 bases removed from V and 0 bases from J, the gap between germline ends came to 15 bases. Germline lookup yields CDR1 MDHEN and CDR2 SYDVKM. Here the CDR3 reads CASILGGTVNTEAFF. The CDR3 DNA reads as TGTGCCAGCATATTGGGGGGGACGGTGAACACTGAAGCTTTCTTT.

This clone has just a few counts. The chain's CDR3 is CASSYDGRTEAFF. CDR3 nucleotide sequence: TGTGCCAGCTCGTACGACGGGCGCACTGAAGCTTTCTTT. The rearrangement uses TRBV18 and TRBJ1-1; D not certain. Trimming took 6 bases from V and 4 from J, leaving 12 bases between them. Germline values: CDR1 KGHSH, CDR2 LQKENI. CDR3 length equals 13 residues.

This clone was detected once. The chain combines TRBV27 with TRBJ1-2; 7 nucleotides line up with TRBD1. This CDR3 contains 14 residues. The trim removed 2 bases at V and 8 bases at J, leaving 8 bases unmatched. Germline CDR1 reads MNHEY; CDR2 reads SMNVEV (reference sequence). DNA of the CDR3: TGTGCCAGCAGTTTAAACAGGGGTGCTGGGGGCTACACCTTC. Protein sequence: CASSLNRGAGGYTF.

The chain combines TRBV5-6 with TRBJ1-3; tentatively, D is TRBD1 (6 bases). The CDR3 loop spans 14 amino acids. Germline assignment: CDR1 SGHDT and CDR2 YYEEEE. Trimming stripped 4 bases from V and 7 bases from J, with 15 bases between. CDR3 amino acids: CASSRGRGANTIYF. The CDR3 DNA is TGTGCCAGCAGCCGCGGTAGGGGGGCGAACACCATATATTTT.

The rearrangement joins TRBV5-1 to TRBJ2-1; a weak D match, TRBD2 (5 bases). CDR3 size: 15 residues. V was shortened by 7 bases and J by 7 bases, with 21 bases between the two germline ends. Germline CDR1 and CDR2: SGHRS and YFSETQ. The CDR3 bases are TGCGCCAGCGCCCCCAGCCCGCCCCGACTAAATGAGCAGTTCTTC. This gives the protein CASAPSPPRLNEQFF.

The chain is built from TRBV2 and TRBJ2-6; D is perhaps TRBD1 or TRBD2 (5 bases each). With 2 bases removed from V and 0 bases from J, the gap between germline ends came to 17 bases. The CDR3 extends over 19 amino acids. Germline CDR1 reads SNHLY; CDR2 reads FYNNEI. The CDR3 here is CASSENGAREYSGANVLTF. The CDR3 bases are TGTGCCAGCAGTGAAAATGGTGCCAGGGAGTACTCTGGGGCCAACGTCCTGACTTTC.

This clone was found once. Other DNA sequences within the sample encode an identical CDR3. The CDR3 nucleotides read TGCGCCAGCAGCCAAGAACTGTATCAGCCCCAGCATTTT. Translated: CASSQELYQPQHF. V gene TRBV4-3 combines with J gene TRBJ1-5; D gene uncertain. CDR1 is LGHNA and CDR2 is YSLEER in the germline V gene. This CDR3 is 13 amino acids long. V lost 0 bases, J lost 5 bases, and 5 bases lay in between.

The chain employs TRBV11-2 and TRBJ2-7; 11 bases are a match to TRBD1. This CDR3 contains 14 residues. J lost 6 bases, V lost 3 bases, and 4 bases had no gene match. Germline V lookup: CDR1 SGHAT, CDR2 FQNNGV. The CDR3 region has the DNA TGTGCCAGCAGCTTTTTGGGACAGGGGGGCGAGCAGTACTTC. Translated: CASSFLGQGGEQYF.

The chain links TRBV2 to TRBJ2-3, with 10 bases lining up with TRBD2. The J segment lost 3 bases and the V segment lost 6 bases, leaving 12 bases of the junction unmatched. This CDR3 is built from 17 residues. Germline values: CDR1 SNHLY, CDR2 FYNNEI. CDR3 nucleotides: TGTGCCAGCAGGACCCCAGGACTAGCGGACGCTACAGATACGCAGTATTTT. Its translation: CASRTPGLADATDTQYF.

The V and J genes are TRBV4-1 and TRBJ2-6, with D perhaps matching TRBD1 or TRBD2 (5 bases each). This CDR3 region has 19 residues. V lost 1 base to trimming and J lost 2 bases, with 18 bases between them. Germline loops: CDR1 MGHRA, CDR2 YSYEKL. CDR3 DNA sequence: TGCGCCAGCAGCCAAGTTCCGGGGCTGGGGAACACTGGGGCCAACGTCCTGACTTTC. Its translation: CASSQVPGLGNTGANVLTF.

This clone was detected a few times. The genes are TRBV29-1 and TRBJ1-5; D remains unclear. Germline CDR1 SQVTM, CDR2 ANQGSEA. V was pared by 4 bases and J by 1 base, with 8 bases between. The CDR3 is 13 residues long. In nucleotides, the CDR3 is TGCAGCGTTGGGCAGTCCAGCAATCAGCCCCAGCATTTT. This sequence encodes CSVGQSSNQPQHF.

As DNA, the CDR3 is TGTGCCAGCAGTGAATATTCCGAGACCCAGTACTTC. This codes for CASSEYSETQYF. This rearrangement joins TRBV25-1 to TRBJ2-5; D is unclear. This CDR3 is 12 amino acids long. Germline CDR1 MGHDK, CDR2 SYGVNS. The V end lost 0 bases, the J end lost 5 bases, and 4 bases lay between the germline ends.

The chain is built from TRBV19 and TRBJ1-1, with no clear D. The germline gives CDR1 LNHDA, CDR2 SQIVND (reference sequence). The CDR3 extends over 15 amino acids. The germline V and J ends were trimmed by 1 base and 3 bases, with 12 bases remaining between them. The DNA of the CDR3 is TGTGCCAGTAGTATAGTCGGGGTCGCGGACACTGAAGCTTTCTTT. Translation gives CASSIVGVADTEAFF.

V and J are TRBV28 and TRBJ2-4, with D uncertain. V was clipped by 1 base and J by 0 bases, with 13 bases between them. Per germline, CDR1 MDHEN and CDR2 SYDVKM. The CDR3 extends over 17 amino acids. CDR3 DNA: TGTGCCAGCAGTTTATTGGGTTACGACCCAGCCAAAAACATTCAGTACTTC. It encodes CASSLLGYDPAKNIQYF. The full variable domain, rest sourced from reference TRBV28 and TRBJ2-4, is DVKVTQSSRYLVKRTGEKVFLECVQDMDHENMFWYRQDPGLGLRLIYFSYDVKMKEKGDIPEGYSVSREKKERFSLILESASTNQTSMYLCASSLLGYDPAKNIQYFGAGTRLSVL.

V gene TRBV2 combines with J gene TRBJ1-4; D ambiguous. The CDR3 contains 16 residues. Germline V gene lookup returns CDR1 SNHLY and CDR2 FYNNEI. V lost 5 bases, J lost 8 bases, and 21 bases lay in between. The CDR3 loop is CASSPYRTALLEKLFF. The CDR3 nucleotides are TGTGCCAGCAGTCCCTATAGGACGGCTCTCTTGGAAAAACTGTTTTTT. Together with reference TRBV2 and TRBJ1-4, the CDR3 gives the full variable domain: EPEVTQTPSHQVTQMGQEVILRCVPISNHLYFYWYRQILGQKVEFLVSFYNNEISEKSEIFDDQFSVERPDGSNFTLKIRSTKLEDSAMYFCASSPYRTALLEKLFFGSGTQLSVL.

The rearrangement links TRBV5-1 to TRBJ2-3; D possibly corresponds to TRBD1 (6 bases). With 2 bases removed from V and 4 bases from J, the gap between germline ends came to 14 bases. This CDR3 comprises 15 residues. Germline lookup yields CDR1 SGHRS and CDR2 YFSETQ. The CDR3 DNA reads as TGCGCCAGCAGCTTCGGTACAGGGTCCCCAGATACGCAGTATTTT. Amino acids: CASSFGTGSPDTQYF.